These 19 T cell receptor beta chains share one sample of origin, sequenced in a study of human T cells and chemical hapten exposure. Time point described: patch test 3, about 24 weeks after DPC sensitization. The treatment: therapeutic diphenylcyclopropenone sensitization with weekly scalp DPC. TCRdb redid the calling of the RACE reads with MiXCR, one entry per CDR3 protein. The repertoire has under 200,000 distinct CDR3 sequences, about a quarter of them found once; the top ten carry roughly 2.2%. This specimen consisted of whole blood, obtained in connection with sensitization to the hapten diphenylcyclopropenone (DPC). All receptors derive from a woman between 18 and 29 years old with alopecia areata. Some clones in this sample may be carry-over from other donors' samples.

The rearrangement links TRBV9 to TRBJ1-6, with unresolved D. CDR3 length: 14 residues. CDR1 and CDR2 from the germline V gene are SGDLS and YYNGEE. Trimming removed 0 bases at V and 4 bases at J, with 5 bases between. The CDR3 loop reads CASSVGDYNSPLHF. CDR3 in DNA: TGTGCCAGCAGCGTAGGGGATTATAATTCACCCCTCCACTTT.

This clonotype came up a few times. The V gene is TRBV9, the J gene TRBJ1-1; perhaps TRBD1 as D (6 bases). CDR3 length equals 14 residues. V was shortened by 3 bases and J by 1 base, with 10 bases between the two germline ends. In germline, CDR1 is SGDLS, CDR2 YYNGEE. The CDR3 DNA reads TGTGCCAGCAGCGATGGACAGCCGAACACTGAAGCTTTCTTT. Translated: CASSDGQPNTEAFF.

The chain links TRBV6-2 or TRBV6-3 to TRBJ2-5, with D uncertain. V lost 0 bases and J 3 bases, leaving 14 bases between the germline ends. Germline V lookup: CDR1 MNHEY, CDR2 SVGEGT. CDR3 length: 16 residues. The CDR3 DNA is TGTGCCAGCAGTTACTCGATTGTCTACACTGAAGAGACCCAGTACTTC. Translated, it gives CASSYSIVYTEETQYF.

V usage is TRBV29-1 and J usage is TRBJ2-1, with 9 nucleotides matching TRBD2. CDR1 is SQVTM and CDR2 is ANQGSEA in the germline V gene. Trimming at V came to 4 bases and at J to 7 bases, leaving 5 bases not matched to a gene. There are 13 residues in the CDR3. In DNA form, the CDR3 reads TGCAGCGTTGCCCGACTAGCGGTGAATGAGCAGTTCTTC. This sequence encodes CSVARLAVNEQFF.

This clonotype has more than one count but fewer than ten. The chain employs TRBV12-3 or TRBV12-4 and TRBJ1-5; D is undetermined. Between the trimmed V and J ends, which lost 5 bases and 7 bases, there was a span of 18 bases. The CDR3 totals 15 residues. The CDR3 region is CASSPGGSGYQPQHF. CDR3 nucleotides: TGTGCCAGCAGTCCCGGAGGGTCTGGCTACCAGCCCCAGCATTTT.

The chain recombines TRBV4-1 with TRBJ2-7; D is tentatively TRBD1 or TRBD2 (5 bases each). V gave up 0 bases and J gave up 7 bases, with 16 bases separating them. Germline-derived CDR1 and CDR2 are MGHRA and YSYEKL. The CDR3 is made up of 15 amino acids. CDR3 sequence: CASSQEGTAPDEQYF. CDR3 DNA: TGCGCCAGCAGCCAAGAGGGGACCGCCCCCGATGAGCAGTACTTC.

DNA of the CDR3: TGTGCCAGCAGCTTGGGACTAGCCTTCACAGATACGCAGTATTTT. Translation: CASSLGLAFTDTQYF. The gene calls are TRBV5-6 and TRBJ2-3; 7 nucleotides match TRBD2. Germline V lookup: CDR1 SGHDT, CDR2 YYEEEE. The CDR3 spans 15 residues. V shed 0 bases and J 2 bases; nucleotides not matched to a gene: 3.

The chain couples TRBV4-3 to TRBJ2-1; D uncertain. Germline assignment: CDR1 LGHNA and CDR2 YSLEER. The CDR3 covers 15 residues. V lost 1 base and J 0 bases, leaving 7 bases between the germline ends. CDR3: CASSQGISSYNEQFF. DNA for the CDR3: TGCGCCAGCAGCCAAGGTATTAGCTCCTACAATGAGCAGTTCTTC.

The CDR3 is CASSQQGNNQPQHF. In DNA, the CDR3 is TGCGCCAGCAGCCAACAGGGGAACAATCAGCCCCAGCATTTT. V and J are TRBV4-1 and TRBJ1-5; D possibly corresponds to TRBD1 (6 bases). CDR3 length: 14 residues. Looked up from germline, CDR1 is MGHRA and CDR2 is YSYEKL. Trimming pared 2 bases from V and 3 bases from J, leaving 8 bases between.

The genes are TRBV6-5 and TRBJ1-1; tentatively, D is TRBD1 (5 bases). Germline CDR1 and CDR2: MNHEY and SVGAGI. V dropped 4 bases and J dropped 14 bases, with 20 bases sitting between them. This CDR3 comprises 13 residues. The CDR3: CASSSPFGGRPFF. The CDR3 DNA reads TGTGCCAGCAGTTCGCCATTCGGGGGACGGCCCTTCTTT.

This chain joins TRBV3-1 and TRBJ2-5, with 11 bases lining up with TRBD1. V lost 3 bases and J lost 2; bases outside the gene matches: 2. The germline CDR1 and CDR2 sequences are LGHDT and YNNKEL (reference sequence). The CDR3 is 15 residues long. The CDR3 DNA follows: TGTGCCAGCAGCCACGGACAGGGGGCTCAAGAGACCCAGTACTTC. As protein: CASSHGQGAQETQYF.

The chain employs TRBV7-2 and TRBJ2-1; 10 bases match TRBD1. This CDR3 is built from 18 residues. Germline-derived CDR1 and CDR2 are SGHTA and FQGNSA. The J segment lost 1 base and the V segment lost 2 bases, leaving 8 bases of the junction unmatched. CDR3 loop: CASSLRDRGSKSYNEQFF. The CDR3 DNA reads TGTGCCAGCAGCTTAAGGGACAGGGGATCTAAATCCTACAATGAGCAGTTCTTC. Supplemented by reference TRBV7-2 and TRBJ2-1, the full variable domain reads GAGVSQSPSNKVTEKGKDVELRCDPISGHTALYWYRQSLGQGLEFLIYFQGNSAPDKSGLPSDRFSAERTGGSVSTLTIQRTQQEDSAVYLCASSLRDRGSKSYNEQFFGPGTRLTVL.

The chain couples TRBV5-1 to TRBJ1-4, with D possibly TRBD1 on 5 matching bases. The length of the CDR3 is 15 residues. The ends were cut back, 0 bases at V and 5 bases at J, with 11 bases in the middle. Looked up from germline, CDR1 is SGHRS and CDR2 is YFSETQ. The CDR3 here is CASSLASTANEKLFF. CDR3 DNA sequence: TGCGCCAGCAGCTTGGCCTCGACAGCAAATGAAAAACTGTTTTTT.

This sequence joins TRBV6-2 or TRBV6-3 and TRBJ2-3; possibly TRBD1 for D (5 bases). CDR3 length equals 17 residues. V was trimmed by 2 bases and J by 1 base, leaving 16 bases between them. The germline CDR1 and CDR2 sequences are MNHEY and SVGEGT. Written as DNA, the CDR3 is TGTGCCAGCAGTTACACCCGGTGGGGCTCTGGCACAGATACGCAGTATTTT. It yields the protein CASSYTRWGSGTDTQYF.

CDR3 nucleotides: TGTGCCAGCAGCCAAGACAGGATGAATTCACCCCTCCACTTT. Translation: CASSQDRMNSPLHF. The chain has TRBV4-2 and TRBJ1-6; D ambiguous. The CDR3 has 14 amino acids. V gave up 0 bases and J gave up 7 bases, with 7 bases separating them. Germline V gene data show CDR1 as LGHNA and CDR2 as YNFKEQ.

V usage is TRBV10-3 and J usage is TRBJ2-7; D gene uncertain. The germline gives CDR1 ENHRY, CDR2 SYGVKD. V was shortened by 4 bases and J by 4 bases, with 5 bases between the two germline ends. The CDR3 covers 11 residues. The CDR3 DNA follows: TGTGCCATCAGTGCGCGGTACGAGCAGTACTTC. Translated: CAISARYEQYF.

CDR3 DNA: TGTGCCAGCAGCCAAGAATCGGGAAGGGCGAGCTCTGGGGCCAACGTCCTGACTTTC. It codes for CASSQESGRASSGANVLTF. The chain is built from TRBV3-1 and TRBJ2-6, with D maybe TRBD2 (5 bases). V was pared by 0 bases and J by 0 bases, with 15 bases between. CDR1 and CDR2 from the germline V gene are LGHDT and YNNKEL (reference sequence). The CDR3 runs 19 residues.

The chain links TRBV6-1 to TRBJ1-1; D is possibly TRBD1 (5 bases). The CDR3 has 15 amino acids. Germline assignment: CDR1 MNHNS and CDR2 SASEGT. V dropped 4 bases and J dropped 0 bases, with 12 bases sitting between them. The CDR3 coding sequence is TGTGCCAGCAGTGGCTTGGGACGGATGAACACTGAAGCTTTCTTT. Its protein is CASSGLGRMNTEAFF.

This clonotype was detected a few times. V and J are TRBV4-1 and TRBJ1-5; 8 nucleotides agree with TRBD1. The J segment lost 0 bases and the V segment lost 3 bases, leaving 7 bases of the junction unmatched. CDR3 length: 17 residues. Germline lookup yields CDR1 MGHRA and CDR2 YSYEKL. For the CDR3, the DNA is TGCGCCAGCAGCCAGGCCGACAGGGGATATAGCAATCAGCCCCAGCATTTT. Protein sequence: CASSQADRGYSNQPQHF.